What follows is one T cell receptor (beta chain) and its context. The source of the sample is a study of blood T cell repertoires in COVID-19. Study information: Acute and convalescent COVID-19 samples came from the United States, Italy and Spain. Sources were T cells, B-cell-depleted T cells, or PBMCs; the material itself was cDNA or gDNA.

Authors' analysis steps: The assay estimated nucleated cells by amplifying reference gene primers. Repertoires were generated with immunoSEQ multiplex PCR, while TCRdb's copy carries only in-frame clones and drops some. V, J and clone size derive from that table, while D and trimming were established from the DNA sequence. The repertoire holds roughly 68,000 clones, 88% seen once, with 5.5% to 7% in the top ten. This TCR was sampled from a woman in her sixties or seventies with acute or convalescent COVID-19. The sequencing input was peripheral blood.

The CDR3 here is CASSRTGGGYEQYF. In nucleotides, the CDR3 is TGTGCCAGCAGTCGGACAGGGGGGGGCTACGAGCAGTACTTC. The chain links TRBV28 to TRBJ2-7, with 10 bases that match TRBD1. The CDR3 runs to 14 residues. The junction had 4 bases not matched to a gene; V was cut back by 5 bases and J by 3 bases. Germline assignment: CDR1 MDHEN and CDR2 SYDVKM.